This entry lists 8 T cell receptor beta chains sequenced from one sample in a study of OX40 agonist ivuxolimab in advanced cancers. Sequencing was performed with immunoSEQ multiplex PCR; in TCRdb, only in-frame clones are kept and a portion is missing. This sample has fewer than 11,000 clones, with 86% found just once. Material: CD4+ or CD8+ T cells sorted from blood, obtained in a trial of the OX40 agonist ivuxolimab. The receptors shown here come from an adult with an advanced solid tumor such as melanoma, head and neck, liver or kidney cancer.

The gene calls are TRBV7-9 and TRBJ2-7; tentatively, D is TRBD2 (6 bases). This CDR3 comprises 12 residues. Deletions cut 1 base from V and 5 bases from J, with 6 bases between. The V gene's germline CDR1 is SEHNR and CDR2 FQNEAQ (reference sequence). The CDR3 DNA reads as TGTGCCAGCAGCTTAGGGGGGGACGAGCAGTACTTC. It codes for CASSLGGDEQYF.

The chain joins TRBV6-5 to TRBJ1-2; D is perhaps TRBD1 (5 bases). CDR3 length equals 15 residues. V gave up 8 bases and J gave up 2 bases, with 18 bases separating them. CDR1 and CDR2 (germline): MNHEY, SVGAGI. This CDR3 is CASSGQGGSNYGYTF. The DNA of the CDR3 is TGTGCCAGCTCCGGGCAGGGCGGGAGCAACTATGGCTACACCTTC.

Concerning this clone: One end of the junction varies from germline; a read error may be responsible. The chain combines TRBV10-2 with TRBJ2-2; no clear D. This CDR3 contains 14 residues. Germline V gene lookup returns CDR1 WSHSY and CDR2 SAAADI. The CDR3 DNA is TGCGCCAGCGGTGAGATATGGAACACCGGGGAGCTGTTTTTT. Its protein is CASGEIWNTGELFF.

The chain employs TRBV27 and TRBJ2-7; 7 nucleotides line up with TRBD1. Losses at the gene ends were 4 bases for V and 3 bases for J; bases not matched to a gene: 9. Per germline, CDR1 MNHEY and CDR2 SMNVEV (reference sequence). This CDR3 is built from 15 residues. The CDR3 here is CASSWAKGQHYEQYF. In DNA form, the CDR3 reads TGTGCCAGCAGTTGGGCGAAGGGACAGCACTACGAGCAGTACTTC.

The V gene is TRBV9, the J gene TRBJ2-5; 10 bases are a match to TRBD2. The CDR3 sequence is 14 residues long. The V gene's germline CDR1 is SGDLS and CDR2 YYNGEE. J gave up 3 bases and V 3 bases, and 2 bases lay outside the gene matches. The CDR3: CASSASGGEETQYF. The CDR3, as DNA: TGTGCCAGCAGCGCCAGCGGGGGGGAAGAGACCCAGTACTTC.

This chain uses TRBV5-5 with TRBJ2-7, with D possibly being TRBD1 (5 bases). This CDR3 region has 13 residues. Germline CDR1 SGHKS, CDR2 YYEKEE (reference sequence). V lost 2 bases and J lost 0, with 6 bases in between. CDR3: CASSLGVSYEQYF. The CDR3 DNA follows: TGTGCCAGCAGCTTAGGGGTCTCCTACGAGCAGTACTTC.

The rearrangement uses TRBV6-1 and TRBJ2-5, with TRBD1 matching over 11 bases. The trim removed 3 bases at V and 7 bases at J, leaving 4 bases unmatched. Germline assignment: CDR1 MNHNS and CDR2 SASEGT. The CDR3 is 14 residues long. The CDR3 spells CASSELGQGATQYF. DNA for the CDR3: TGTGCCAGCAGTGAGTTAGGACAGGGGGCGACCCAGTACTTC.

This clone was observed a few times. The J gene is TRBJ1-5, the V gene TRBV4-1, with 10 nucleotides matching TRBD1. Looked up from germline, CDR1 is MGHRA and CDR2 is YSYEKL. The CDR3 spans 15 residues. V lost 1 base and J lost 6; bases outside the gene matches: 3. In DNA, the CDR3 is TGCGCCAGCAGCCAAGGACAGGGGGCGACTCAGCCCCAGCATTTT. Its protein product is CASSQGQGATQPQHF.